The 4 T cell receptor beta chains listed next were all sequenced from one sample in a study of blood T cell repertoires in COVID-19. Method: immunoSEQ multiplex PCR; TCRdb's copy keeps in-frame clones and lacks some. Of a few hundred thousand clones detected, approximately 90% appear once; the ten largest clones hold approximately 6.2%. The source material was peripheral blood. The receptors derive from a man in his 60s who had recovered from COVID-19.

The chain carries TRBV28 and TRBJ2-7, with TRBD1 matching 7 bases. V lost 6 bases, J lost 3 bases, and 11 bases stayed unmatched. CDR3 length: 15 residues. Germline-derived CDR1 and CDR2 are MDHEN and SYDVKM. CDR3: CASRTRQGVIYEQYF. The CDR3 coding sequence is TGTGCCAGCAGGACCCGACAGGGCGTGATCTACGAGCAGTACTTC. The full variable domain, completed using reference TRBV28 and TRBJ2-7, is DVKVTQSSRYLVKRTGEKVFLECVQDMDHENMFWYRQDPGLGLRLIYFSYDVKMKEKGDIPEGYSVSREKKERFSLILESASTNQTSMYLCASRTRQGVIYEQYFGPGTRLTVT.

This chain connects TRBV19 to TRBJ1-2, with a tentative D call TRBD1 (5 bases). V was pared by 0 bases and J by 8 bases, with 10 bases between. This CDR3 region has 13 residues. Germline V gives CDR1 LNHDA, CDR2 SQIVND (reference sequence). The CDR3 bases are TGTGCCAGTAGTATAGAGGGGCAAAGGGGCTACACCTTC. This sequence encodes CASSIEGQRGYTF.

The J gene is TRBJ1-3, the V gene TRBV5-4; 7 positions match TRBD1. The CDR3 covers 17 residues. Germline CDR1 SGHNT, CDR2 YYREEE (reference sequence). V lost 0 bases, J lost 0 bases, and 6 bases stayed unmatched. The CDR3 region is CASSLAGQVHSGNTIYF. CDR3 bases: TGTGCCAGCAGCTTGGCCGGACAGGTACACTCTGGAAACACCATATATTTT.

The V and J genes are TRBV5-1 and TRBJ1-6; maybe TRBD1 (6 bases). The CDR3 contains 17 residues. Trimming removed 4 bases at V and 0 bases at J, with 14 bases between. Germline-derived CDR1 and CDR2 are SGHRS and YFSETQ. CDR3 protein: CASSPRGSSSYNSPLHF. CDR3 nucleotides: TGCGCCAGCAGCCCCAGGGGCTCCAGCTCCTATAATTCACCCCTCCACTTT.